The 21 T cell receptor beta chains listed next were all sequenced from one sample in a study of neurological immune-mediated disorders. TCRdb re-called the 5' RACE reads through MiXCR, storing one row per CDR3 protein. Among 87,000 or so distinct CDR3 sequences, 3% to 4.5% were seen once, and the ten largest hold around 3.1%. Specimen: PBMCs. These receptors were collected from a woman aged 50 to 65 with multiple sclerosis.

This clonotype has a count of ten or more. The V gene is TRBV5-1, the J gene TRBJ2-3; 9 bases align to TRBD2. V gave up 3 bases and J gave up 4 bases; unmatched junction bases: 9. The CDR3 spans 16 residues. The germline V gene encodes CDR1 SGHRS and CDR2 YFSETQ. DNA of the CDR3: TGCGCCAGCAGCTCTGGCGCGCGGGGGGGCCCAGATACGCAGTATTTT. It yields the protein CASSSGARGGPDTQYF.

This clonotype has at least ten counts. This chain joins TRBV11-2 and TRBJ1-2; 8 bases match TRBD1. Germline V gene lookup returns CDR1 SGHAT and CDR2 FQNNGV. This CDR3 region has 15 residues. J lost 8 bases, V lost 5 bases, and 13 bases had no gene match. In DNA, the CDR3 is TGTGCCAGCAGCATCGCCCCGGACAGGGCCGCCGGCTACACCTTC. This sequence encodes CASSIAPDRAAGYTF.

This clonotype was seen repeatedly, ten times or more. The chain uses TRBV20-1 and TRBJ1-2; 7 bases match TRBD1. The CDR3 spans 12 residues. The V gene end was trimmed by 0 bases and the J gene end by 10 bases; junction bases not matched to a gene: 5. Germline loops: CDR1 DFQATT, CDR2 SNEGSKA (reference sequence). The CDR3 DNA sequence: TGCAGTGCTAGAGATCAGGGGGGTCCCTACACCTTC. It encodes CSARDQGGPYTF.

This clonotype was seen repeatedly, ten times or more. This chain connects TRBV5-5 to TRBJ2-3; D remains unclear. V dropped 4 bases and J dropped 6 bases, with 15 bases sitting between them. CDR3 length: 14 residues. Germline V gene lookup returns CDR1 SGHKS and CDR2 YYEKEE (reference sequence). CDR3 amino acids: CASSRHLDSDTQYF. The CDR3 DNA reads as TGTGCCAGCAGCCGTCACCTAGATTCCGATACGCAGTATTTT.

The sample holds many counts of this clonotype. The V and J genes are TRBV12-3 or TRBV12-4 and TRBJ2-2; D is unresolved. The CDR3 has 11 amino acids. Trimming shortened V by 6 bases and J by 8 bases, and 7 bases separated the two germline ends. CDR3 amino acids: CASSPIGELFF. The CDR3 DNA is TGTGCCAGCAGCCCTATTGGGGAGCTGTTTTTT.

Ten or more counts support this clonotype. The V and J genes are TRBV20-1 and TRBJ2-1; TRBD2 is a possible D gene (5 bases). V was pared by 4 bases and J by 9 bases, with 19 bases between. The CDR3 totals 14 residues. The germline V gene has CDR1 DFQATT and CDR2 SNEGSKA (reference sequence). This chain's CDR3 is CSATLGINVGEQFF. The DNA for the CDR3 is TGCAGTGCTACACTAGGTATTAACGTCGGTGAGCAGTTCTTC.

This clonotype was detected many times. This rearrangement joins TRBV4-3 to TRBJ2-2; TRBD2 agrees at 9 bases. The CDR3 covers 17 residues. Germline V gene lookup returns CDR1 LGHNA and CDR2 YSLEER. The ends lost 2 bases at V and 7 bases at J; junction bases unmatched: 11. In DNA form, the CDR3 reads TGCGCCAGCAGCCAAAGCATAGCGGGGGTACCTGGCGGGGAGCTGTTTTTT. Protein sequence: CASSQSIAGVPGGELFF.

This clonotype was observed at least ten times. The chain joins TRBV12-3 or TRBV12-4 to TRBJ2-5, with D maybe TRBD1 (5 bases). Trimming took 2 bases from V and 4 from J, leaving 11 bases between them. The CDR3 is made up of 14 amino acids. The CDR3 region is CASSLSDSLETQYF. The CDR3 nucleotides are TGTGCCAGCAGTTTAAGCGACAGTCTAGAGACCCAGTACTTC.

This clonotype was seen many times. For the CDR3, the DNA is TGCGCCAGCAGCTTGGGGATGGGATCTGGGGCCAACGTCCTGACTTTC. Translated: CASSLGMGSGANVLTF. The gene calls are TRBV5-1 and TRBJ2-6; D unresolved. The germline V gene encodes CDR1 SGHRS and CDR2 YFSETQ. The CDR3 covers 16 residues. Trimming left V 0 bases short and J 1 base short, with 8 bases between.

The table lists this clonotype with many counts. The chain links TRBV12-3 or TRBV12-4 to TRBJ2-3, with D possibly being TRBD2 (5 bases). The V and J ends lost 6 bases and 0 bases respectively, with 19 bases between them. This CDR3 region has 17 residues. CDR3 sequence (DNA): TGTGCCAGCAGGGGGTTTGGGTCAGCGGCTAGCACAGATACGCAGTATTTT. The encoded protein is CASRGFGSAASTDTQYF.

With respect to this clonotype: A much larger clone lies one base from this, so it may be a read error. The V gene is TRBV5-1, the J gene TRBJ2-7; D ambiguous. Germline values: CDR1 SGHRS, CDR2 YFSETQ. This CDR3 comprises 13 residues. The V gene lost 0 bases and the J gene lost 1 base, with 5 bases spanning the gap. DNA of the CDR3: TGCGCCAGCAGCTTGGCCAATTCCTACGAGCAGTACTTC. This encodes CASSLANSYEQYF.

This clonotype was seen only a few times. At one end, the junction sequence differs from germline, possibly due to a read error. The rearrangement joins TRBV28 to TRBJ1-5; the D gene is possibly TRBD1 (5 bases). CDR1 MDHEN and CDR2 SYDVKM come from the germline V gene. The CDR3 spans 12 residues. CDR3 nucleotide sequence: TGTGCCAGCAGTCCCTGGGGCAAGACCCAGAATTTT. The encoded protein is CASSPWGKTQNF.

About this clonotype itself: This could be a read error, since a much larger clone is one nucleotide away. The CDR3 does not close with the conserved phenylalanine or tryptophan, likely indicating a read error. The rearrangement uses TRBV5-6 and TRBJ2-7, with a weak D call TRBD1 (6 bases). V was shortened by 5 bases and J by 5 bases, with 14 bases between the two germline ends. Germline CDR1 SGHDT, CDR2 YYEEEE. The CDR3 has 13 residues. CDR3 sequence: CASRAKTGNEQYC. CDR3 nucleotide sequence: TGTGCCAGCAGGGCGAAAACAGGGAACGAGCAGTACTGC.

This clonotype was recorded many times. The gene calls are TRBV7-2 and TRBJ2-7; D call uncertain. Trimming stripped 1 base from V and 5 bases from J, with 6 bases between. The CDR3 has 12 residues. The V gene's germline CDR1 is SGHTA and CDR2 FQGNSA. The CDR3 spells CASSLDNHEQYF. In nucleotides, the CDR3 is TGTGCCAGCAGCTTAGACAACCACGAGCAGTACTTC. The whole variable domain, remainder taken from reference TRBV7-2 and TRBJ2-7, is GAGVSQSPSNKVTEKGKDVELRCDPISGHTALYWYRQSLGQGLEFLIYFQGNSAPDKSGLPSDRFSAERTGGSVSTLTIQRTQQEDSAVYLCASSLDNHEQYFGPGTRLTVT.

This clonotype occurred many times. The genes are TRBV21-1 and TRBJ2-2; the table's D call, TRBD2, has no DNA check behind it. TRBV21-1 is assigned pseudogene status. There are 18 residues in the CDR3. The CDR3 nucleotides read TGTGCCAGCAGCAAAGCCCGCAAAGCGGGGGGGTTCACCGGGGAGCTGTTTTTT. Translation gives CASSKARKAGGFTGELFF.

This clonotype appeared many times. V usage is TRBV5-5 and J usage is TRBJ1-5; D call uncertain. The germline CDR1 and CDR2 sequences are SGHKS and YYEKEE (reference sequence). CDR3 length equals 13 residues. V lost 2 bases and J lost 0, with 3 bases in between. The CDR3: CASSFYSNQPQHF. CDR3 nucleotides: TGTGCCAGCAGCTTCTATAGCAATCAGCCCCAGCATTTT.

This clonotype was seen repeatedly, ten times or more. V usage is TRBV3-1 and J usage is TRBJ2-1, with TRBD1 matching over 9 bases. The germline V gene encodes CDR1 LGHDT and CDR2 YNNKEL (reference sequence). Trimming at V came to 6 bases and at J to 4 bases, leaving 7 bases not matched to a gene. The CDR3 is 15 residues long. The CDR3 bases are TGTGCCAGCAGTCAAACAGGGGGCGTTTACAATGAGCAGTTCTTC. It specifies CASSQTGGVYNEQFF.

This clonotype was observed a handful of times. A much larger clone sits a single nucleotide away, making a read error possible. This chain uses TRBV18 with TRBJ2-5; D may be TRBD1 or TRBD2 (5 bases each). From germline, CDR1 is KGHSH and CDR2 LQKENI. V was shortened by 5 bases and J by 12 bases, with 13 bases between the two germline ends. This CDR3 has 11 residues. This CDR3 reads CASSNGTSEYF. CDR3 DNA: TGTGCCAGCTCAAACGGGACCTCAGAGTACTTC.

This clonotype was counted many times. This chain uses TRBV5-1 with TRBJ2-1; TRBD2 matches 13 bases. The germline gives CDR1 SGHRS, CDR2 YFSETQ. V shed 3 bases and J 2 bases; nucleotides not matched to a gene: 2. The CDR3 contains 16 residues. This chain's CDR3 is CASSSTSGGAYNEQFF. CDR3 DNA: TGCGCCAGCAGCTCCACTAGCGGGGGGGCCTACAATGAGCAGTTCTTC.

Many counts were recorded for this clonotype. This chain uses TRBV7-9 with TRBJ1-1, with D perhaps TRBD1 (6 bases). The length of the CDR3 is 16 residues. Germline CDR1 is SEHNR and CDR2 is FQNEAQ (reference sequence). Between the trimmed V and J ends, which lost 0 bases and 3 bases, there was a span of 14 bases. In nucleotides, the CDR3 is TGTGCCAGCAGCTTAGCCGGGGGCGCGCGCGACACTGAAGCTTTCTTT. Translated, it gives CASSLAGGARDTEAFF.

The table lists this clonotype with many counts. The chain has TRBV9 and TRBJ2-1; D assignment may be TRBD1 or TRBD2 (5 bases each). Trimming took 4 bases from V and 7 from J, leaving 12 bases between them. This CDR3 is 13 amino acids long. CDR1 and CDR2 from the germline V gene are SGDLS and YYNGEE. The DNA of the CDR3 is TGTGCCAGCAGCCCGGGGCCGGGGAATGAGCAGTTCTTC. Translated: CASSPGPGNEQFF.